The next 18 T cell receptor beta chains were all read from a single sample in a study of graft-versus-host responses after intestinal transplantation. The repertoire was sequenced with immunoSEQ multiplex PCR; TCRdb's copy has only in-frame clones and lacks some. The data hold over 45,000 clones, with 85% to 90% observed a single time. The sample here was PBMCs, taken 26 days after transplant. Receptors were obtained from a human patient who received an intestinal transplant, so some T cells may come from the graft donor.

J is TRBJ1-2 and V is TRBV2, with TRBD1 matching 8 bases. The CDR3 is made up of 14 amino acids. CDR1 and CDR2 from the germline V gene are SNHLY and FYNNEI. The V and J ends lost 7 bases and 8 bases, in that order; junction bases with no gene match: 12. The CDR3 nucleotides are TGTGCCAGCAATCGACAGGGGATTCTGGAAGGCTACACCTTC. This sequence encodes CASNRQGILEGYTF.

The genes are TRBV4-3 and TRBJ2-3; 10 bases fit TRBD2. This CDR3 contains 16 residues. V was pared by 1 base and J by 0 bases, with 1 base of the junction left unmatched. Germline CDR1 reads LGHNA; CDR2 reads YSLEER. The CDR3 sequence: CASSQVAGGSTDTQYF. CDR3 sequence (DNA): TGCGCCAGCAGCCAAGTAGCGGGGGGCAGCACAGATACGCAGTATTTT.

This rearrangement joins TRBV6-1 to TRBJ2-1; 11 positions match TRBD1. The germline V gene encodes CDR1 MNHNS and CDR2 SASEGT. The CDR3 covers 18 residues. With V trimmed by 4 bases and J by 3 bases, 11 bases remained unmatched. The CDR3 sequence: CASSARTGGAFDYNEQFF. The CDR3 coding sequence is TGTGCCAGCAGTGCTCGGACAGGGGGCGCCTTTGACTACAATGAGCAGTTCTTC.

J is TRBJ2-3 and V is TRBV5-1, with D perhaps TRBD2 (5 bases). V lost 4 bases and J lost 2, with 14 bases in between. Germline V gene sequence: CDR1 SGHRS, CDR2 YFSETQ. The CDR3 is 15 residues long. The CDR3 sequence is CASSRENFFTDTQYF. CDR3 nucleotides: TGCGCCAGCAGCCGGGAAAATTTCTTCACAGATACGCAGTATTTT.

The chain has TRBV21-1 and TRBJ2-5; whether TRBD2, the table's D call, matches the DNA was not checked. TRBV21-1 is labeled a pseudogene. The CDR3 has 17 residues. In nucleotides, the CDR3 is TGTGCCAGCAGCAAAAGGAGGTGGAGCGGGGGCCCAGAGACCCAGTACTTC. Protein: CASSKRRWSGGPETQYF.

J is TRBJ2-7 and V is TRBV5-1, with 7 bases that match TRBD1. Germline CDR1 and CDR2: SGHRS and YFSETQ. The CDR3 is made up of 14 amino acids. Trimming removed 0 bases from V and 4 bases from J; junction bases left unmatched: 4. The CDR3 protein is CASSLAPGQYEQYF. CDR3 sequence (DNA): TGCGCCAGCAGCTTGGCCCCGGGACAGTACGAGCAGTACTTC.

V and J are TRBV5-6 and TRBJ1-1; no firm D call. Per germline, CDR1 SGHDT and CDR2 YYEEEE. CDR3 length: 14 amino acids. The V end was cut by 0 bases, the J end by 5 bases, with 11 bases between. The CDR3 loop is CASSLDREVTEAFF. In DNA, the CDR3 is TGTGCCAGCAGCTTGGATAGGGAGGTGACTGAAGCTTTCTTT.

This rearrangement joins TRBV5-1 to TRBJ1-1, with 7 bases matching TRBD1. CDR1 and CDR2 from the germline V gene are SGHRS and YFSETQ. CDR3 size: 13 residues. V dropped 4 bases and J dropped 1; count of bases not matched to a gene: 1. The CDR3 sequence is CASSGTANTEAFF. The CDR3, as DNA: TGCGCCAGCAGCGGGACAGCGAACACTGAAGCTTTCTTT.

V and J are TRBV30 and TRBJ2-2; D gene unclear. Germline CDR1 GTSNPN, CDR2 SVGIG (reference sequence). The CDR3 totals 13 residues. Trimming stripped 2 bases from V and 7 bases from J, with 11 bases between. The chain's CDR3 is CAWSPGVGGELFF. In DNA form, the CDR3 reads TGTGCCTGGAGTCCGGGTGTTGGCGGGGAGCTGTTTTTT.

The rearrangement uses TRBV7-9 and TRBJ2-1, with TRBD2 as a possible D gene (5 bases). There are 14 residues in the CDR3. Trimming stripped 7 bases from V and 6 bases from J, with 16 bases between. Germline CDR1 and CDR2: SEHNR and FQNEAQ (reference sequence). The CDR3 sequence: CASTTLGRGNEQFF. The CDR3 nucleotides are TGTGCCAGCACCACCCTTGGGAGAGGCAATGAGCAGTTCTTC.

The CDR3 spells CASSSEAAEAFF. CDR3 sequence (DNA): TGTGCCAGCTCGTCAGAGGCAGCTGAAGCTTTCTTT. This chain uses TRBV7-9 with TRBJ1-1, with D hard to call. V lost 8 bases to trimming and J lost 6 bases, with 13 bases between them. The CDR3 extends over 12 amino acids. The germline gives CDR1 SEHNR, CDR2 FQNEAQ (reference sequence).

This clone occurred once. V is TRBV29-1 and J is TRBJ2-1; 12 nucleotides align to TRBD1. The length of the CDR3 is 20 residues. The V gene's germline CDR1 is SQVTM and CDR2 ANQGSEA. The J segment lost 2 bases and the V segment lost 3 bases, leaving 17 bases of the junction unmatched. CDR3 in DNA: TGCAGCGTTGAGGGATGGTGGGGACAGGGGGCTAGCGGGGCCTACAATGAGCAGTTCTTC. Amino acids: CSVEGWWGQGASGAYNEQFF.

The chain has TRBV15 and TRBJ1-5; D possibly corresponds to TRBD1 (6 bases). Trimming took off 5 bases at V and 5 bases at J, with 16 bases between the two ends. Germline lookup yields CDR1 LNHNV and CDR2 YYDKDF (reference sequence). There are 15 residues in the CDR3. CDR3: CATSPRTAFDQPQHF. CDR3 in DNA: TGTGCCACCAGCCCCCGGACAGCCTTTGATCAGCCCCAGCATTTT.

This rearrangement joins TRBV6-1 to TRBJ2-2; TRBD2 aligns across 7 bases. V lost 7 bases, J lost 5 bases, and 10 bases stayed unmatched. The CDR3 is 15 amino acids. CDR1 is MNHNS, CDR2 SASEGT, per germline. This chain's CDR3 is CASTPRGVRTGELFF. The CDR3 region has the DNA TGTGCCAGCACTCCTCGGGGGGTTAGAACCGGGGAGCTGTTTTTT.

The J gene is TRBJ2-7, the V gene TRBV28; 7 positions match TRBD1. Germline V gives CDR1 MDHEN, CDR2 SYDVKM. The CDR3 length is 16 residues. J lost 4 bases, V lost 5 bases, and 14 bases had no gene match. The CDR3 bases are TGTGCCAGCAGTGCGCCCGACAGGGCCGGTCGGTACGAGCAGTACTTC. Its protein product is CASSAPDRAGRYEQYF.

Written as DNA, the CDR3 is TGTGCCAGCAGTGGGGACGCAGGGGGCGCTTACAATGAGCAGTTCTTC. Amino acid sequence: CASSGDAGGAYNEQFF. The V gene is TRBV6-1, the J gene TRBJ2-1; 8 nucleotides match TRBD1. Per the germline V gene, CDR1 is MNHNS and CDR2 is SASEGT. CDR3 size: 16 residues. J was trimmed by 4 bases and V by 4 bases; bases with no gene match: 9.

The chain has TRBV28 and TRBJ2-7, with 8 bases lining up with TRBD1. Trimming removed 2 bases from V and 2 bases from J; junction bases left unmatched: 5. This CDR3 is 15 amino acids long. Germline CDR1 and CDR2: MDHEN and SYDVKM. The chain's CDR3 is CASSLRTGWPYEQYV. The CDR3 nucleotides are TGTGCCAGCAGTTTACGGACAGGGTGGCCCTACGAGCAGTACGTC.

The chain employs TRBV28 and TRBJ1-4; D perhaps matches TRBD1 (6 bases). Germline loops: CDR1 MDHEN, CDR2 SYDVKM. CDR3 length equals 15 residues. The V and J ends lost 7 bases and 8 bases respectively, with 20 bases between them. The CDR3 is CASTTQEGGREKLFF. In DNA form, the CDR3 reads TGTGCCAGCACCACCCAGGAGGGGGGGAGAGAAAAACTGTTTTTT.